Presented here are 23 T cell receptor beta chains from one specimen sequenced in a study of Graves' ophthalmopathy and Graves' hyperthyroidism. The authors amplified TCR beta CDR3 regions, and they did so from RNA transcripts for repertoire sequencing. A first-round RT-PCR used HTBI primers, followed by a second-round multiplex PCR. One entry per CDR3 protein results from TCRdb running MiXCR on the multiplex PCR reads. The sample consists of roughly 500,000 distinct CDR3 sequences, approximately 15% of them appearing once. Material: blood. The receptors derive from a woman in her thirties with Graves' ophthalmopathy.

There are many counts of this clonotype. CDR3 amino acids: CASRQGNTEAFF. The CDR3 region has the DNA TGTGCCAGCAGGCAGGGGAACACTGAAGCTTTCTTT. This sequence joins TRBV12-3 or TRBV12-4 and TRBJ1-1; the D gene is possibly TRBD1 (5 bases). Trimming left V 6 bases short and J 1 base short, with 6 bases between. This CDR3 is 12 amino acids long.

This clonotype has ten or more counts. V gene TRBV7-3 combines with J gene TRBJ1-1; D is possibly TRBD1 (6 bases). In germline, CDR1 is SGHTA, CDR2 FQGTGA. Trimming shortened V by 0 bases and J by 6 bases, and 14 bases separated the two germline ends. This CDR3 comprises 15 residues. CDR3 amino acids: CASSLTGTSGPEAFF. In DNA, the CDR3 is TGTGCCAGCAGCTTAACCGGGACATCAGGCCCTGAAGCTTTCTTT.

The chain uses TRBV12-3 or TRBV12-4 and TRBJ1-2; 7 bases align to TRBD1. The CDR3 runs to 16 residues. After removal of 6 bases from V and 3 bases from J, the junction contained 13 bases not matched to a gene. The CDR3 region is CASSKGGRGRDYGYTF. The CDR3 DNA follows: TGTGCCAGCAGCAAAGGGGGGAGGGGGCGCGACTATGGCTACACCTTC.

This clonotype was found many times. This CDR3 reads CASSIRRPGQPIANYGYTF. The CDR3 DNA follows: TGTGCCAGTAGTATCCGGCGCCCGGGACAGCCGATAGCTAACTATGGCTACACCTTC. The chain links TRBV19 to TRBJ1-2, with 7 bases lining up with TRBD1. CDR3 length: 19 residues. Looked up from germline, CDR1 is LNHDA and CDR2 is SQIVND (reference sequence). V trimming: 3 bases; J trimming: 0 bases; junction bases outside the gene matches: 16.

This clonotype was picked up many times. The chain uses TRBV28 and TRBJ1-2; D may be TRBD1 (5 bases). The CDR3 consists of 16 residues. CDR1 is MDHEN, CDR2 SYDVKM, per germline. The V and J ends lost 3 bases and 2 bases respectively, with 16 bases between them. This CDR3 reads CASSLGWQGPNYGYTF. In DNA, the CDR3 is TGTGCCAGCAGTTTGGGCTGGCAGGGCCCCAACTATGGCTACACCTTC.

This clonotype has a count of ten or more. The chain carries TRBV28 and TRBJ2-7, with D perhaps TRBD2 (5 bases). The length of the CDR3 is 13 residues. V was shortened by 7 bases and J by 6 bases, with 16 bases between the two germline ends. CDR1 MDHEN and CDR2 SYDVKM come from the germline V gene. The CDR3 bases are TGTGCCAGCACCCCCCGGCGGGTCGGCGAGCAGTACTTC. Translating gives CASTPRRVGEQYF.

At least ten counts were recorded for this clonotype. The rearrangement joins TRBV6-2 or TRBV6-3 to TRBJ2-5; unclear D gene. The CDR3 contains 12 residues. Germline lookup yields CDR1 MNHEY and CDR2 SVGEGT. V was trimmed by 2 bases and J by 4 bases, leaving 5 bases between them. The CDR3 sequence: CASSYPAETQYF. DNA of the CDR3: TGTGCCAGCAGTTACCCTGCAGAGACCCAGTACTTC.

This clonotype has a count of ten or more. The gene calls are TRBV6-5 and TRBJ1-1, with 9 bases that match TRBD1. The CDR3 sequence is 16 residues long. Unmatched junction bases numbered 3, after V lost 0 bases and J lost 1 base. Germline-derived CDR1 and CDR2 are MNHEY and SVGAGI. The CDR3 DNA reads as TGTGCCAGCAGTTACTCGAAGGGACAGGGGAACACTGAAGCTTTCTTT. It encodes CASSYSKGQGNTEAFF.

This clonotype has a count of ten or more. The chain has TRBV27 and TRBJ1-2, with a possible D match to TRBD1 (6 bases). Trimming removed 5 bases from V and 6 bases from J, with 16 bases in between. Germline V lookup: CDR1 MNHEY, CDR2 SMNVEV (reference sequence). CDR3 length equals 14 residues. The CDR3, as DNA: TGTGCCAGCAGTCCCAATACCGGGACAAATGGCTACACCTTC. It translates to CASSPNTGTNGYTF.

Notes on this clonotype: This may be a read error: a much more frequent sequence differs by one nucleotide. The V gene is TRBV6-1, the J gene TRBJ2-7, with D unclear. The V end lost 6 bases, the J end lost 3 bases, and 15 bases lay between the germline ends. From germline, CDR1 is MNHNS and CDR2 SASEGT. This CDR3 contains 14 residues. In DNA, the CDR3 is TGTGCCAGCAGCTCTGGACGAATGATCTACGAGCAGTACTTC. Its protein product is CASSSGRMIYEQYF.

The chain uses TRBV24-1 and TRBJ1-5; 7 bases match TRBD1. This CDR3 has 14 amino acids. Trimming cost V 3 bases and J 4 bases; bases outside gene matches: 2. Germline V gene lookup returns CDR1 KGHDR and CDR2 SFDVKD. The CDR3 region is CATSDTDRNQPQHF. Here the CDR3 DNA reads TGTGCCACCAGTGATACGGACAGGAATCAGCCCCAGCATTTT.

This clonotype showed up many times. Given a much more abundant clone one base away, this may be a read error. V and J are TRBV6-2 or TRBV6-3 and TRBJ1-5; D ambiguous. CDR3 length equals 12 residues. The germline CDR1 and CDR2 sequences are MNHEY and SVGEGT. V lost 3 bases and J 3 bases, leaving 3 bases between the germline ends. The CDR3 is CASSYINQPQHF. DNA for the CDR3: TGTGCCAGCAGTTATATCAATCAGCCCCAGCATTTT.

Comment on this clonotype: This CDR3 is missing its conserved last phenylalanine or tryptophan, likely due to a read error. No DNA is shown, since the ends of the CDR3 on it are uncertain; the CDR3 is the one TCRdb lists. The chain links TRBV10-3 to TRBJ2-2; the DNA was not compared with TRBD1, the D call given in the table. In germline, CDR1 is ENHRY, CDR2 SYGVKD. The CDR3 comprises 15 residues, both ends counted. This CDR3 is CAISVGTGVAGELCL.

In this sample, this clonotype turned up many times. The chain joins TRBV6-1 to TRBJ2-5, with D hard to call. Trimming left V 11 bases short and J 4 bases short, with 17 bases between. CDR1 MNHNS and CDR2 SASEGT come from the germline V gene. The CDR3 is made up of 13 amino acids. In nucleotides, the CDR3 is TGTGCCTCCAGTAAGACACCCCCAGAGACCCAGTACTTC. The encoded protein is CASSKTPPETQYF.

This clonotype was detected ten times or more. This chain joins TRBV15 and TRBJ1-5; D might be TRBD1 (5 bases). This CDR3 region has 16 residues. V lost 1 base and J 4 bases, leaving 14 bases between the germline ends. Germline loops: CDR1 LNHNV, CDR2 YYDKDF (reference sequence). CDR3 in DNA: TGTGCCACCAGCAGAGTGGGGGTTGGCCTAAATCAGCCCCAGCATTTT. Translating gives CATSRVGVGLNQPQHF.

The sample holds many counts of this clonotype. The chain joins TRBV2 to TRBJ2-2; D gene unclear. The length of the CDR3 is 14 residues. Germline CDR1 and CDR2: SNHLY and FYNNEI. V was trimmed by 7 bases and J by 5 bases, leaving 14 bases between them. CDR3 nucleotide sequence: TGTGCCAGCACGGAGACCAGCTCGACCGGGGAGCTGTTTTTT. It encodes CASTETSSTGELFF.

This clonotype was detected only once. The chain links TRBV20-1 to TRBJ2-7; no firm D call. The germline V gene has CDR1 DFQATT and CDR2 SNEGSKA (reference sequence). Trimming removed 6 bases at V and 6 bases at J, with 12 bases between. The CDR3 contains 11 residues. The CDR3 sequence is CSARTLFEQYF. The CDR3 DNA reads TGCAGTGCCCGGACCCTTTTCGAGCAGTACTTC.

This clonotype was recorded many times. The chain is built from TRBV20-1 and TRBJ1-2, with D uncertain. In germline, CDR1 is DFQATT, CDR2 SNEGSKA (reference sequence). This CDR3 is 14 amino acids long. Deletions cut 0 bases from V and 8 bases from J, with 16 bases between. CDR3 region: CSARDYAGAWGYTF. CDR3 in DNA: TGCAGTGCTAGAGATTACGCGGGCGCCTGGGGCTACACCTTC.

In its sample, this clonotype was seen many times. This chain uses TRBV20-1 with TRBJ1-2; 9 nucleotides agree with TRBD1. The germline V gene has CDR1 DFQATT and CDR2 SNEGSKA (reference sequence). V trimming: 5 bases; J trimming: 3 bases; junction bases outside the gene matches: 7. The CDR3 covers 14 residues. The CDR3 loop reads CSAAPGQGDYGYTF. The DNA of the CDR3 is TGCAGTGCTGCCCCGGGACAGGGCGACTATGGCTACACCTTC.

A few counts support this clonotype. J is TRBJ1-1 and V is TRBV12-3 or TRBV12-4; no clear D gene. The V gene lost 5 bases and the J gene lost 7 bases, with 14 bases spanning the gap. This CDR3 has 13 amino acids. Written as DNA, the CDR3 is TGTGCCAGCAGTATCCGGCTCGAGGGTGAAGCTTTCTTT. Amino acid sequence: CASSIRLEGEAFF.

This clonotype was seen ten or more times. This chain connects TRBV15 to TRBJ2-6; D may be TRBD1 (6 bases). CDR3 size: 18 residues. Trimming shortened V by 0 bases and J by 0 bases, and 12 bases separated the two germline ends. Germline CDR1 LNHNV, CDR2 YYDKDF (reference sequence). CDR3 sequence: CATSRDTGSHSGANVLTF. DNA of the CDR3: TGTGCCACCAGCAGAGATACAGGGAGTCACTCTGGGGCCAACGTCCTGACTTTC. The variable domain in full, with the rest retrieved from reference TRBV15 and TRBJ2-6, is DAMVIQNPRYQVTQFGKPVTLSCSQTLNHNVMYWYQQKSSQAPKLLFHYYDKDFNNEADTPDNFQSRRPNTSFCFLDIRSPGLGDTAMYLCATSRDTGSHSGANVLTFGAGSRLTVL.

On this clonotype: Possible read error: a much larger clone is one base away. The rearrangement links TRBV7-8 to TRBJ2-2; 10 nucleotides match TRBD2. From germline, CDR1 is SGHVS and CDR2 FQNEAQ. V lost 2 bases to trimming and J lost 3 bases; unmatched junction nucleotides: 3. CDR3 length: 16 amino acids. This CDR3 reads CASSLPLAGDTGELFF. The CDR3 coding sequence is TGTGCCAGCAGCTTACCTCTAGCGGGAGACACCGGGGAGCTGTTTTTT. The full variable domain, with the rest looked up from reference TRBV7-8 and TRBJ2-2, is GAGVSQSPRYKVAKRGQDVALRCDPISGHVSLFWYQQALGQGPEFLTYFQNEAQLDKSGLPSDRFFAERPEGSVSTLKIQRTQQEDSAVYLCASSLPLAGDTGELFFGEGSRLTVL.

This clonotype was detected ten times or more. This chain connects TRBV6-1 to TRBJ2-7; 7 bases agree with TRBD2. Trimming at V came to 6 bases and at J to 2 bases, leaving 7 bases not matched to a gene. The CDR3 sequence is 14 residues long. Germline V gives CDR1 MNHNS, CDR2 SASEGT. CDR3 residues: CASSPSGIAYEQYF. DNA of the CDR3: TGTGCCAGCAGCCCAAGCGGGATCGCCTACGAGCAGTACTTC.